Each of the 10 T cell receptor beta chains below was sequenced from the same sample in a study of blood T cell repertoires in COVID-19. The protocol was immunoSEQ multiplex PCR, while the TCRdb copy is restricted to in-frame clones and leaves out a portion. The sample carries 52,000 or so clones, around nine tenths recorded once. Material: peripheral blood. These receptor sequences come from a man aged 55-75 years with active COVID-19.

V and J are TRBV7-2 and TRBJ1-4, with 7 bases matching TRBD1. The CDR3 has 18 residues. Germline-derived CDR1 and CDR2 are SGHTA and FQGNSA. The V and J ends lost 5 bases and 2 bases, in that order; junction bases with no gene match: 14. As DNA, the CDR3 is TGTGCCAGCAGCCCCCAACGACGAAGGGGGCGCACTAATGAAAAACTGTTTTTT. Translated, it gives CASSPQRRRGRTNEKLFF.

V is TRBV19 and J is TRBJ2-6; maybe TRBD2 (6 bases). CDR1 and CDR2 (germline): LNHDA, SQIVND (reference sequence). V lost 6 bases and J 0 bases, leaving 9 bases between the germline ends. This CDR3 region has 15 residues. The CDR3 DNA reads TGTGCCAGTAGCCAGGGACTCTCTGGGGCCAACGTCCTGACTTTC. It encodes CASSQGLSGANVLTF.

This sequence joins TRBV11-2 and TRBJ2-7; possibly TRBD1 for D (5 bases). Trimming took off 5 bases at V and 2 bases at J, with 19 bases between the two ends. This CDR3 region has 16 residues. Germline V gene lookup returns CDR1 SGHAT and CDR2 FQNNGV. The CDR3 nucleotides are TGTGCCAGCAGCCCTCTGTCCAGGGCCGGGCCCTACGAGCAGTACTTC. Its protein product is CASSPLSRAGPYEQYF. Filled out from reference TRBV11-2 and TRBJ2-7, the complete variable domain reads EAGVAQSPRYKIIEKRQSVAFWCNPISGHATLYWYQQILGQGPKLLIQFQNNGVVDDSQLPKDRFSAERLKGVDSTLKIQPAKLEDSAVYLCASSPLSRAGPYEQYFGPGTRLTVT.

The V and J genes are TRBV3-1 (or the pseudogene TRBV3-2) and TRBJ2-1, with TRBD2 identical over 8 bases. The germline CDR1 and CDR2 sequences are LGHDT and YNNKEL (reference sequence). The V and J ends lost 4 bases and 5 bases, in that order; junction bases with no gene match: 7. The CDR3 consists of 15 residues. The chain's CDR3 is CASSLIAGRNNEQFF. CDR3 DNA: TGTGCCAGCAGCCTAATAGCGGGACGAAACAATGAGCAGTTCTTC.

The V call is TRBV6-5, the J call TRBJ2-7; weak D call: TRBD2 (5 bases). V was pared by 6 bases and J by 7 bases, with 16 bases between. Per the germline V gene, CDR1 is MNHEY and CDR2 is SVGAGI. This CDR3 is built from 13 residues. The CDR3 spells CASSRAPPGEQYF. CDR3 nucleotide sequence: TGTGCCAGCAGCCGGGCCCCCCCGGGAGAGCAGTACTTC.

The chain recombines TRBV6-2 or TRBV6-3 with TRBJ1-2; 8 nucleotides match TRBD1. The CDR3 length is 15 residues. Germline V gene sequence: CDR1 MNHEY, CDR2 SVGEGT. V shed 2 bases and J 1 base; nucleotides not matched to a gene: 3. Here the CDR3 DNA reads TGTGCCAGCAGTTACGCAGGGGGCGGTAACTATGGCTACACCTTC. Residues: CASSYAGGGNYGYTF.

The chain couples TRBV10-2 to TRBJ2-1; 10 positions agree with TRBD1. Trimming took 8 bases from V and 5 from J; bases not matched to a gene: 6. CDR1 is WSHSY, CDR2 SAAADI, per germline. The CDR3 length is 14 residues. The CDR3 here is CASPTGGEDNEQFF. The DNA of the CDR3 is TGCGCCAGCCCGACAGGGGGCGAGGACAATGAGCAGTTCTTC.

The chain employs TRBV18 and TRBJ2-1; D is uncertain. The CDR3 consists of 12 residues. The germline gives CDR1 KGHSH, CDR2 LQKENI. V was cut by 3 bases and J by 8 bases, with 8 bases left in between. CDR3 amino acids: CASSPTSDEQFF. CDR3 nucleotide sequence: TGTGCCAGCTCACCCACTTCCGATGAGCAGTTCTTC. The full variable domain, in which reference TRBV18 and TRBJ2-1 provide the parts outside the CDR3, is NAGVMQNPRHLVRRRGQEARLRCSPMKGHSHVYWYRQLPEEGLKFMVYLQKENIIDESGMPKERFSAEFPKEGPSILRIQQVVRGDSAAYFCASSPTSDEQFFGPGTRLTVL.

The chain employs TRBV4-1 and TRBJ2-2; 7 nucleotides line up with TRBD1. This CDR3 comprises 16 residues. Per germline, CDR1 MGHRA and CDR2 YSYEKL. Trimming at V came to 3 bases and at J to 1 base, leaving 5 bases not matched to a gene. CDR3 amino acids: CASSHEQGLNTGELFF. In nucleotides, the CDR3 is TGCGCCAGCAGCCACGAACAGGGGCTGAACACCGGGGAGCTGTTTTTT.

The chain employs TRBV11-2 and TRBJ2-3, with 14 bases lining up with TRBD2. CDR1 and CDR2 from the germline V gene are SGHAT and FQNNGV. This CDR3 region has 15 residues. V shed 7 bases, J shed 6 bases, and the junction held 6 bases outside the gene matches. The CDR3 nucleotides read TGTGCCAGCACAAGGGGACTAGCGGGAGATGATACGCAGTATTTT. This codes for CASTRGLAGDDTQYF.